The rows below give T cell receptor beta chains drawn from one sample of a study of cytomegalovirus exposure and HLA in healthy donors. Some clones are missing from TCRdb's copy, which holds only in-frame ones; the method was immunoSEQ multiplex PCR. This table has approximately 150,000 clones, roughly 77% appearing once. The sequencing input was PBMCs. The receptor source for this set is a man in his forties in good health and CMV-seronegative. CDR3s include the opening cysteine and the closing phenylalanine or tryptophan. D genes are given only for firm matches. Rows give clone size only sometimes, using once, few, many, or a class for an expanded clone.

j_call clone_size cdr3_length d_call v_call cdr3_nt cdr3_aa
TRBJ2-3 NA 16 TRBD2 TRBV5-1 TGCGCCAGCAGTTTGTCCGCGGGGGGGCCGAGAGATACGCAGTATTTT CASSLSAGGPRDTQYF
TRBJ2-1 NA 14 TRBD2 TRBV7-2 TGTGCCAGCGGGCGGGGGGCATCCTACAATGAGCAGTTCTTC CASGRGASYNEQFF
TRBJ2-1 NA 18 NA TRBV30 TGTGCCTGGGACCTTGAGGGGGGGGAGGCGGATCTTTACAATGAGCAGTTCTTC CAWDLEGGEADLYNEQFF
TRBJ1-5 NA 13 TRBD1 TRBV29-1 TGCAGCGTTGTGGAGGGGGCTGGACAGCCCCAGCATTTT CSVVEGAGQPQHF
TRBJ2-1 NA 13 NA TRBV28 TGTGCCAGCAATCCGGGTCTAAGGAATGAGCAGTTCTTC CASNPGLRNEQFF
TRBJ2-7 NA 14 TRBD2 TRBV5-6 TGTGCCAGCAGCCTACTAGCGGGGGGCTACGAGCAGTACTTC CASSLLAGGYEQYF
TRBJ2-5 once 14 NA TRBV15 TGTGCCACCAGCAGAGATCAAACTGCGGAGACCCAGTACTTC CATSRDQTAETQYF
TRBJ2-1 NA 16 TRBD1 TRBV6-5 TGTGCCAGCAGTTACGGTCCGGGACAGGGCTCCAATGAGCAGTTCTTC CASSYGPGQGSNEQFF
TRBJ2-1 NA 16 NA TRBV19 TGTGCCAGTTGGACTACCTATAGCAGCTCCTACAATGAGCAGTTCTTC CASWTTYSSSYNEQFF
TRBJ2-2 NA 13 NA TRBV4-3 TGCGCCAGCAGCCGAGACACTCCCGGGGAGCTGTTTTTT CASSRDTPGELFF
TRBJ2-7 NA 15 NA TRBV28 TGTGCCAGCACCGCTCGCCCAGCAGGGGCCTACGAGCAGTACTTC CASTARPAGAYEQYF
TRBJ1-5 NA 14 NA TRBV6-5 TGTGCCAGCAGCTGGGGACTGGGGCATCAGCCCCAGCATTTT CASSWGLGHQPQHF
TRBJ2-1 NA 22 TRBD2 TRBV9 TGTGCCAGCAGCCCCCGGGCCCCGAACTTTTGGACTAGCGGGGGGTTGGTGAATGAGCAGTTCTTC CASSPRAPNFWTSGGLVNEQFF